The 16 T cell receptor beta chains listed next were all sequenced from one sample in a study of beta chain features in type 1 diabetes. Notes on the study in general: Type 1 diabetes patients had TCRB CDR3s that were shorter (moderately but significantly so) in all four CD4+ subsets.

What was sequenced were expressed TCRB transcripts, since all of the isolated RNA had been reverse transcribed. Some clones are missing from TCRdb's copy, which holds only in-frame ones; the method was immunoSEQ multiplex PCR. The sample has 310,000 or so clones, roughly 8.8% seen once. Antigen specificity for these receptors is unknown. Input material: central memory CD4+ T cells from blood. These receptors originate from a man younger than 40 with type 1 diabetes.

This clone has at least ten counts. The same CDR3 also results from other DNA sequences found in this sample. The rearrangement uses TRBV7-2 and TRBJ2-3, with D possibly being TRBD2 (5 bases). V gave up 3 bases and J gave up 2 bases, with 9 bases separating them. Germline-derived CDR1 and CDR2 are SGHTA and FQGNSA. The CDR3 contains 14 residues. The CDR3 here is CASSFDYSTDTQYF. The DNA for the CDR3 is TGTGCCAGCAGCTTCGACTACTCCACAGATACGCAGTATTTT.

This clone turned up a few times. V is TRBV15 and J is TRBJ1-1; D ambiguous. Trimming removed 0 bases at V and 12 bases at J, with 20 bases between. Germline CDR1 and CDR2: LNHNV and YYDKDF (reference sequence). There are 15 residues in the CDR3. Here the CDR3 DNA reads TGTGCCACCAGCAGAGACGGGGATGAGATCGGAGTAACTTTCTTT. Protein: CATSRDGDEIGVTFF.

This clone has a count of ten or more. This chain uses TRBV6-6 with TRBJ1-2, with 8 bases matching TRBD1. This CDR3 has 14 residues. CDR1 and CDR2 from the germline V gene are MNHNY and SVGAGI (reference sequence). The V segment lost 2 bases and the J segment 6 bases; nucleotides outside the gene matches: 5. The CDR3 sequence is CASSYGQGGDGYTF. CDR3 in DNA: TGTGCCAGCAGTTACGGACAGGGAGGGGATGGCTACACCTTC.

V usage is TRBV2 and J usage is TRBJ2-7; 9 nucleotides line up with TRBD1. Germline CDR1 is SNHLY and CDR2 is FYNNEI. The CDR3 covers 14 residues. V was pared by 7 bases and J by 2 bases, with 6 bases of the junction left unmatched. CDR3 in DNA: TGTGCCAGCAACAACAGGGGGCTCCCCTACGAGCAGTACTTC. It is translated as CASNNRGLPYEQYF.

The chain recombines TRBV4-2 with TRBJ2-5; 8 bases align to TRBD1. This CDR3 region has 14 residues. CDR1 is LGHNA, CDR2 YNFKEQ, per germline. With 1 base clipped from V and 4 bases from J, the junction kept 2 bases outside the gene matches. The CDR3: CASSQAGQGETQYF. DNA for the CDR3: TGTGCCAGCAGCCAAGCAGGACAGGGAGAGACCCAGTACTTC.

V gene TRBV11-3 combines with J gene TRBJ2-1; D is possibly TRBD1 (5 bases). The germline V gene encodes CDR1 SGHNT and CDR2 YENEEA. There are 15 residues in the CDR3. The V end was cut by 0 bases, the J end by 8 bases, with 14 bases between. Here the CDR3 reads CASSLDRARGYEQFF. CDR3 in DNA: TGTGCCAGCAGCTTAGATCGGGCTAGGGGATATGAGCAGTTCTTC.

The chain carries TRBV5-6 and TRBJ2-1; 7 bases are a match to TRBD1. The germline gives CDR1 SGHDT, CDR2 YYEEEE. The CDR3 is 14 amino acids. With V trimmed by 2 bases and J by 6 bases, 5 bases remained unmatched. The CDR3: CASSFETGINEQFF. In DNA form, the CDR3 reads TGTGCCAGCAGCTTCGAGACAGGGATCAATGAGCAGTTCTTC.

This rearrangement joins TRBV5-1 to TRBJ2-1; D call uncertain. Trimming took off 0 bases at V and 10 bases at J, with 5 bases between the two ends. Germline CDR1 and CDR2: SGHRS and YFSETQ. The CDR3 has 11 residues. The CDR3 here is CASSLAQEQFF. The CDR3 DNA is TGCGCCAGCAGCTTGGCACAAGAGCAGTTCTTC. The complete variable domain, with remaining parts taken from reference TRBV5-1 and TRBJ2-1, reads KAGVTQTPRYLIKTRGQQVTLSCSPISGHRSVSWYQQTPGQGLQFLFEYFSETQRNKGNFPGRFSGRQFSNSRSEMNVSTLELGDSALYLCASSLAQEQFFGPGTRLTVL.

This clone appeared a few times. The V gene is TRBV27, the J gene TRBJ2-5; D is ambiguous. Germline assignment: CDR1 MNHEY and CDR2 SMNVEV (reference sequence). V shed 6 bases and J shed 0 bases, with 11 bases lying between them. There are 14 residues in the CDR3. CDR3 nucleotides: TGTGCCAGCAGAAGGGTATGGGACCAAGAGACCCAGTACTTC. As protein: CASRRVWDQETQYF.

This rearrangement joins TRBV7-2 to TRBJ2-3, with D perhaps TRBD2 (5 bases). The CDR3 extends over 16 amino acids. In germline, CDR1 is SGHTA, CDR2 FQGNSA. Trimming removed 3 bases from V and 2 bases from J, with 15 bases in between. The CDR3 sequence: CASSFYVSGNTDTQYF. The CDR3 DNA is TGTGCCAGCAGCTTCTACGTCAGCGGAAACACAGATACGCAGTATTTT.

This clone was observed many times. V and J are TRBV6-5 and TRBJ1-5; D ambiguous. CDR1 and CDR2 from the germline V gene are MNHEY and SVGAGI. The CDR3 runs 13 residues. V lost 6 bases and J lost 6, with 12 bases in between. The CDR3 sequence is CASSRDGSQPQHF. The DNA of the CDR3 is TGTGCCAGCAGCCGGGATGGAAGTCAGCCCCAGCATTTT.

The chain combines TRBV15 with TRBJ2-7, with D maybe TRBD1 (6 bases). CDR1 and CDR2 from the germline V gene are LNHNV and YYDKDF (reference sequence). This CDR3 is built from 13 residues. Trimming stripped 3 bases from V and 6 bases from J, with 12 bases between. The chain's CDR3 is CATSRATGLEQYF. CDR3 sequence (DNA): TGTGCCACCAGCAGGGCAACAGGGCTCGAGCAGTACTTC.

The chain links TRBV5-1 to TRBJ2-5; weak D call: TRBD2 (5 bases). The CDR3 runs to 13 residues. V lost 3 bases and J lost 3, with 9 bases in between. Germline CDR1 SGHRS, CDR2 YFSETQ. CDR3 bases: TGCGCCAGCAGCTACGGGAATGAAGAGACCCAGTACTTC. Translating it yields CASSYGNEETQYF.

There are a few counts of this clone. This rearrangement joins TRBV5-4 to TRBJ2-3; a weak D match, TRBD2 (7 bases). The ends were cut back, 4 bases at V and 1 base at J, with 13 bases in the middle. The CDR3 covers 15 residues. Germline CDR1 SGHNT, CDR2 YYREEE (reference sequence). CDR3 loop: CASSPGGAGTDTQYF. The CDR3, as DNA: TGTGCCAGCAGCCCTGGGGGGGCTGGCACAGATACGCAGTATTTT.

This clone was observed many times. The V call is TRBV18, the J call TRBJ1-1, with D unresolved. Germline V lookup: CDR1 KGHSH, CDR2 LQKENI. CDR3 length equals 13 residues. Deletions cut 2 bases from V and 1 base from J, with 5 bases between. CDR3 loop: CASSPDANTEAFF. The DNA for the CDR3 is TGTGCCAGCTCACCAGACGCGAACACTGAAGCTTTCTTT.

This clone occurred a few times. This specimen includes other DNA sequences encoding the same CDR3. The V call is TRBV5-1, the J call TRBJ1-1, with D tentatively TRBD1 (6 bases). V was shortened by 3 bases and J by 1 base, with 10 bases between the two germline ends. The germline V gene encodes CDR1 SGHRS and CDR2 YFSETQ. The CDR3 totals 14 residues. The CDR3 sequence: CASSSGQPNTEAFF. Written as DNA, the CDR3 is TGCGCCAGCAGCTCAGGACAGCCGAACACTGAAGCTTTCTTT. Combining the CDR3 with reference TRBV5-1 and TRBJ1-1 gives the whole variable domain KAGVTQTPRYLIKTRGQQVTLSCSPISGHRSVSWYQQTPGQGLQFLFEYFSETQRNKGNFPGRFSGRQFSNSRSEMNVSTLELGDSALYLCASSSGQPNTEAFFGQGTRLTVV.